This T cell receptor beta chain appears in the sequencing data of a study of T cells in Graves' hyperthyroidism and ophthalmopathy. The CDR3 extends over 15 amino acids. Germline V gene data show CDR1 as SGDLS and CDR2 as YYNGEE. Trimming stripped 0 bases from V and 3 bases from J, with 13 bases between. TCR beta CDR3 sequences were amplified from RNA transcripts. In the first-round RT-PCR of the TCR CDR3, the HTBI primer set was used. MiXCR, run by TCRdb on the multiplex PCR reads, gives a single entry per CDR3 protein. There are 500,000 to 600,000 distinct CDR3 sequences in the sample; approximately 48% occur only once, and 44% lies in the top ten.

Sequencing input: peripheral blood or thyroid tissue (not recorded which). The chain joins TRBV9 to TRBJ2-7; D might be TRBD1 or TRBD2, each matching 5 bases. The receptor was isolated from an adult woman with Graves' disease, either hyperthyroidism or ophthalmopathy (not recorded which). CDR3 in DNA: TGTGCCAGCAGCGTAGGTCCGGGGCGCAGCTACGAGCAGTACTTC. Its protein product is CASSVGPGRSYEQYF.